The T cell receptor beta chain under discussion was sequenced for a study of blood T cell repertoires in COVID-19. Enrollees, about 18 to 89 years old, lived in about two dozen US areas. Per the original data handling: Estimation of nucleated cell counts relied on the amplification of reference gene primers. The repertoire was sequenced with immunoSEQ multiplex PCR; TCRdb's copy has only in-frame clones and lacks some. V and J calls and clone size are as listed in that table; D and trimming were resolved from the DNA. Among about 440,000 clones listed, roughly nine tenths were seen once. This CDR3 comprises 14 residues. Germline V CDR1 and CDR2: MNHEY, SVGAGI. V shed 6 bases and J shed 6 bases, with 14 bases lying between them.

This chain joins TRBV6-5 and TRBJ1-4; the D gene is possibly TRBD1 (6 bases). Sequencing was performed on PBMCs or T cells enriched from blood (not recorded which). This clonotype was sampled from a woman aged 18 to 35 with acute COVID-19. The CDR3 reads CASRRGGGDEKLFF. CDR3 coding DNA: TGTGCCAGCAGAAGGGGGGGAGGAGATGAAAAACTGTTTTTT.